One sample yielded the 13 T cell receptor beta chains listed below, sequenced in a study of T cells in tuberculosis. Method: immunoSEQ multiplex PCR; TCRdb's copy keeps in-frame clones and lacks some. The table records 33,000 or so clones, approximately 93% of them present only once. Sample: PBMCs. These receptors were taken from a donor between 5 and 29 years old with latent tuberculosis or without tuberculosis infection.

Only a few counts were recorded for this clone. This chain links TRBV6-4 with TRBJ1-1, with D perhaps TRBD1 (6 bases). V lost 4 bases to trimming and J lost 6 bases, with 12 bases between them. Germline values: CDR1 MRHNA, CDR2 SNTAGT. The CDR3 covers 13 residues. The CDR3 sequence is CASSARGKSEAFF. CDR3 nucleotide sequence: TGTGCCAGCAGTGCTAGGGGGAAGTCTGAAGCTTTCTTT.

This chain connects TRBV2 to TRBJ1-3, with D maybe TRBD1 (6 bases). In germline, CDR1 is SNHLY, CDR2 FYNNEI. The CDR3 totals 14 residues. V lost 7 bases to trimming and J lost 4 bases, with 14 bases between them. CDR3 sequence reads: CASTPDRPGNTIYF. The CDR3 bases are TGTGCCAGCACTCCCGACAGGCCCGGAAACACCATATATTTT.

This clone rates as medium-sized. The rearrangement links TRBV10-2 to TRBJ2-7; D is unclear. Per the germline V gene, CDR1 is WSHSY and CDR2 is SAAADI. V shed 4 bases and J shed 3 bases, with 16 bases lying between them. This CDR3 has 15 residues. CDR3 protein: CASSVLVSRLYEQYF. DNA for the CDR3: TGCGCCAGCAGTGTGTTGGTCTCTAGACTCTACGAGCAGTACTTC.

The V and J genes are TRBV7-2 and TRBJ1-1; D might be TRBD1 (6 bases). Trimming shortened V by 5 bases and J by 4 bases, and 17 bases separated the two germline ends. Germline-derived CDR1 and CDR2 are SGHTA and FQGNSA. The CDR3 runs 15 residues. In nucleotides, the CDR3 is TGTGCCAGCAGCGCCCAGGCGGGGGCGCGCACTGAAGCTTTCTTT. Its protein product is CASSAQAGARTEAFF.

V usage is TRBV30 and J usage is TRBJ2-3; TRBD1 might be the D (5 bases). V was shortened by 3 bases and J by 2 bases, with 12 bases between the two germline ends. The length of the CDR3 is 14 residues. The germline V gene encodes CDR1 GTSNPN and CDR2 SVGIG (reference sequence). CDR3 in amino acids: CAWRAGLNTDTQYF. The CDR3 nucleotides read TGTGCCTGGAGAGCAGGGCTTAACACAGATACGCAGTATTTT.

The chain couples TRBV2 to TRBJ2-2, with no clear D. This CDR3 comprises 14 residues. CDR1 and CDR2 (germline): SNHLY, FYNNEI. Trimming took 3 bases from V and 6 from J, leaving 11 bases between them. The CDR3 reads CASSETRQAGELFF. The CDR3 region has the DNA TGTGCCAGCAGTGAGACCCGGCAGGCCGGGGAGCTGTTTTTT.

The chain recombines TRBV6-1 with TRBJ2-7; the match to TRBD1 covers 7 bases. Germline CDR1 MNHNS, CDR2 SASEGT. Trimming at V came to 7 bases and at J to 2 bases, leaving 5 bases not matched to a gene. The CDR3 contains 13 residues. The CDR3 nucleotides are TGTGCCAGCAACAGGGACAGAACCTACGAGCAGTACTTC. This encodes CASNRDRTYEQYF.

As concerns this clone: Relative to the germline gene, one junction end is altered; a read error may explain this. This chain uses TRBV30 with TRBJ1-3; D gene uncertain. The CDR3 contains 16 residues. Germline V gene lookup returns CDR1 GTSNPN and CDR2 SVGIG (reference sequence). The CDR3 spells CAGSRGMLSSGNTIYF. The DNA of the CDR3 is TGTGCCGGGAGCCGGGGTATGCTTTCCTCTGGAAACACCATATATTTT.

The J gene is TRBJ2-3, the V gene TRBV9; TRBD1 matches at 9 bases. The germline gives CDR1 SGDLS, CDR2 YYNGEE. This CDR3 is 16 amino acids long. V was pared by 4 bases and J by 5 bases, with 11 bases of the junction left unmatched. CDR3 loop: CASSSLRQGVKDTQYF. As DNA, the CDR3 is TGTGCCAGCAGCTCACTACGACAGGGGGTTAAAGATACGCAGTATTTT. Looking up the rest from reference TRBV9 and TRBJ2-3 gives the full variable domain: DSGVTQTPKHLITATGQRVTLRCSPRSGDLSVYWYQQSLDQGLQFLIQYYNGEERAKGNILERFSAQQFPDLHSELNLSSLELGDSALYFCASSSLRQGVKDTQYFGPGTRLTVL.

The chain is built from TRBV2 and TRBJ2-2, with D tentatively TRBD2 (5 bases). The CDR3 covers 15 residues. Germline V CDR1 and CDR2: SNHLY, FYNNEI. With 7 bases removed from V and 0 bases from J, the gap between germline ends came to 12 bases. The CDR3 nucleotides are TGTGCCAGCACCGAGGGCCTAGCGAACACCGGGGAGCTGTTTTTT. It yields the protein CASTEGLANTGELFF.

V usage is TRBV27 and J usage is TRBJ1-5; no reliable D call. Trimming cost V 0 bases and J 1 base, with 10 bases left between them. CDR3 length equals 16 residues. Germline CDR1 reads MNHEY; CDR2 reads SMNVEV (reference sequence). This chain's CDR3 is CASSLSPDSSNQPQHF. The CDR3 DNA reads TGTGCCAGCAGTTTATCGCCGGACTCGAGCAATCAGCCCCAGCATTTT.

The rearrangement links TRBV7-9 to TRBJ1-4; TRBD1 agrees at 8 bases. The CDR3 contains 14 residues. CDR1 is SEHNR and CDR2 is FQNEAQ in the germline V gene (reference sequence). J was trimmed by 4 bases and V by 6 bases; bases with no gene match: 4. The CDR3 bases are TGTGCCAGCAGAGGACAGGGCGTTAATGAAAAACTGTTTTTT. Residues: CASRGQGVNEKLFF.

The rearrangement uses TRBV19 and TRBJ1-2; 7 nucleotides agree with TRBD1. The germline CDR1 and CDR2 sequences are LNHDA and SQIVND (reference sequence). Trimming at V came to 1 base and at J to 6 bases, leaving 2 bases not matched to a gene. The CDR3 runs 13 residues. Here the CDR3 reads CASSIGQGDGYTF. In nucleotides, the CDR3 is TGTGCCAGTAGTATAGGACAGGGTGATGGCTACACCTTC.